Presented here are 29 T cell receptor beta chains from one specimen sequenced in a study of T cell repertoires in cytomegalovirus infection. TCRdb reanalysed the reads using MiXCR and keeps one entry per CDR3 protein. This table holds some 400,000 distinct CDR3 sequences, over 15% found once. Sequenced material: PBMCs. These receptors originate from a human donor in good health (CMV status not recorded). Some clones in this sample may be carry-over from other donors' samples.

This clonotype was found many times. The V gene is TRBV7-9, the J gene TRBJ1-4; D gene uncertain. V lost 5 bases to trimming and J lost 1 base, with 8 bases between them. This CDR3 is built from 14 residues. The germline V gene has CDR1 SEHNR and CDR2 FQNEAQ (reference sequence). The DNA of the CDR3 is TGTGCCAGCAGCATCAGTGGAACTAATGAAAAACTGTTTTTT. This codes for CASSISGTNEKLFF.

This clonotype occurred a few times. The genes are TRBV6-2 or TRBV6-3 and TRBJ2-1, with 11 bases lining up with TRBD1. CDR3 length: 15 residues. Germline assignment: CDR1 MNHEY and CDR2 SVGEGT. Losses at the gene ends were 5 bases for V and 6 bases for J; bases not matched to a gene: 6. The CDR3, as DNA: TGTGCCAGCAGTACCTCCGGGACAGGGGGCAATGAGCAGTTCTTC. Amino acids: CASSTSGTGGNEQFF.

This clonotype was seen ten or more times. The chain joins TRBV7-9 to TRBJ2-7; tentatively, D is TRBD1 or TRBD2 (6 bases each). CDR3 length equals 14 residues. Trimming took off 5 bases at V and 2 bases at J, with 13 bases between the two ends. Germline CDR1 reads SEHNR; CDR2 reads FQNEAQ (reference sequence). The DNA for the CDR3 is TGTGCCAGCAGCGTCGTGGGGGGCACCTACGAGCAGTACTTC. The encoded protein is CASSVVGGTYEQYF.

The chain employs TRBV7-6 and TRBJ2-1, with 9 positions matching TRBD1. This CDR3 has 15 amino acids. The V segment lost 3 bases and the J segment 8 bases; nucleotides outside the gene matches: 8. Germline V CDR1 and CDR2: SGHVS, FNYEAQ. The DNA of the CDR3 is TGTGCCAGCAGCTTCAGACAGGGGGAAGGAGATGAGCAGTTCTTC. It codes for CASSFRQGEGDEQFF.

This clonotype was seen more than once but under ten times. V is TRBV20-1 and J is TRBJ2-7; TRBD2 aligns across 11 bases. Germline values: CDR1 DFQATT, CDR2 SNEGSKA (reference sequence). The V segment lost 3 bases and the J segment 2 bases; nucleotides outside the gene matches: 9. The CDR3 contains 16 residues. The CDR3 DNA is TGCAGTGCTAGCCGGACAGGGACTAGCGGAACCTACGAGCAGTACTTC. Translation gives CSASRTGTSGTYEQYF.

This chain links TRBV7-9 with TRBJ2-4, with a tentative D call TRBD1 (5 bases). The CDR3 loop spans 11 amino acids. CDR1 is SEHNR and CDR2 is FQNEAQ in the germline V gene (reference sequence). V dropped 4 bases and J dropped 12 bases, with 10 bases sitting between them. CDR3: CASSWGHSQYF. DNA for the CDR3: TGTGCCAGCAGCTGGGGCCACAGTCAGTACTTC. Filled out from reference TRBV7-9 and TRBJ2-4, the complete variable domain reads DTGVSQNPRHKITKRGQNVTFRCDPISEHNRLYWYRQTLGQGPEFLTYFQNEAQLEKSRLLSDRFSAERPKGSFSTLEIQRTEQGDSAMYLCASSWGHSQYFGAGTRLSVL.

This clonotype has a handful of counts. The chain links TRBV10-3 to TRBJ2-1; no definite D call. The germline V and J ends were trimmed by 2 bases and 7 bases, with 6 bases remaining between them. This CDR3 has 12 amino acids. Germline-derived CDR1 and CDR2 are ENHRY and SYGVKD. For the CDR3, the DNA is TGTGCCATCAGTGAGGGGTTGAATGAGCAGTTCTTC. Amino acid sequence: CAISEGLNEQFF.

The chain is built from TRBV6-6 and TRBJ2-3; 9 bases fit TRBD2. This CDR3 comprises 18 residues. V lost 0 bases and J lost 5; bases outside the gene matches: 12. Looked up from germline, CDR1 is MNHNY and CDR2 is SVGAGI (reference sequence). The CDR3, as DNA: TGTGCCAGCAGTTACTCGAGAAGCTTAGCGGGAGCTAAAGATACGCAGTATTTT. Protein sequence: CASSYSRSLAGAKDTQYF.

V is TRBV20-1 and J is TRBJ2-7; possible D gene TRBD1, 6 bases. The V gene lost 3 bases and the J gene lost 5 bases, with 11 bases spanning the gap. The CDR3 loop spans 12 amino acids. The germline V gene has CDR1 DFQATT and CDR2 SNEGSKA (reference sequence). This CDR3 is CSASPTGNEQYF. DNA for the CDR3: TGCAGTGCTAGTCCGACAGGCAACGAGCAGTACTTC.

A few counts support this clonotype. The V and J genes are TRBV4-1 and TRBJ2-1; 10 nucleotides align to TRBD2. The CDR3 length is 21 residues. Trimming took 5 bases from V and 7 from J; bases not matched to a gene: 26. CDR1 and CDR2 (germline): MGHRA, YSYEKL. The CDR3 DNA reads as TGCGCCAGCAGCTCCCACCTTTTAGCGGGAGGTAGCCCCCAGTACGCGAATGAGCAGTTCTTC. Its translation is CASSSHLLAGGSPQYANEQFF.

This clonotype was counted ten times or more. The chain employs TRBV7-2 and TRBJ2-5, with 9 bases matching TRBD2. This CDR3 contains 14 residues. Germline loops: CDR1 SGHTA, CDR2 FQGNSA. Losses at the gene ends were 5 bases for V and 3 bases for J; bases not matched to a gene: 4. The CDR3 loop reads CASSGGRAKETQYF. The CDR3 coding sequence is TGTGCCAGCAGCGGCGGGAGGGCCAAAGAGACCCAGTACTTC.

This clonotype was recorded at least ten times. J is TRBJ2-1 and V is TRBV10-2, with 7 bases lining up with TRBD2. The CDR3 spans 18 residues. From germline, CDR1 is WSHSY and CDR2 SAAADI. Trimming took 0 bases from V and 1 from J; bases not matched to a gene: 9. CDR3 sequence: CASSESPLRESSYNEQFF. Written as DNA, the CDR3 is TGCGCCAGCAGTGAGTCCCCTTTGCGGGAGAGTTCCTACAATGAGCAGTTCTTC.

At least ten counts were recorded for this clonotype. This chain joins TRBV28 and TRBJ2-3, with 11 nucleotides matching TRBD2. The CDR3 length is 16 residues. Germline loops: CDR1 MDHEN, CDR2 SYDVKM. V gave up 6 bases and J gave up 6 bases; unmatched junction bases: 11. CDR3 protein: CASRPSSGGMGDTQYF. DNA for the CDR3: TGTGCCAGCAGGCCTTCTAGCGGGGGGATGGGGGATACGCAGTATTTT.

This chain connects TRBV11-3 to TRBJ2-5, with TRBD2 matching over 9 bases. The V and J ends lost 8 bases and 4 bases, in that order; junction bases with no gene match: 11. Germline V CDR1 and CDR2: SGHNT, YENEEA. The CDR3 totals 15 residues. DNA of the CDR3: TGTGCCAGCGGCCGGGCTAGCGGGGCAGGAGAGACCCAGTACTTC. Its translation is CASGRASGAGETQYF. Full variable domain (missing parts from reference TRBV11-3 and TRBJ2-5): EAGVVQSPRYKIIEKKQPVAFWCNPISGHNTLYWYLQNLGQGPELLIRYENEEAVDDSQLPKDRFSAERLKGVDSTLKIQPAELGDSAVYLCASGRASGAGETQYFGPGTRLLVL.

The chain joins TRBV4-1 to TRBJ1-2; possibly TRBD1 for D (5 bases). The CDR3 consists of 12 residues. V lost 5 bases, J lost 5 bases, and 9 bases lay in between. Germline V gene sequence: CDR1 MGHRA, CDR2 YSYEKL. The CDR3 loop reads CASSNRRYGYTF. The CDR3 nucleotides are TGCGCCAGCAGCAACAGGAGATATGGCTACACCTTC.

The CDR3 bases are TGCGCCAGCAGCTTGGACCCCTCTTTGGAGACCCAGTACTTC. It is translated as CASSLDPSLETQYF. The chain joins TRBV5-1 to TRBJ2-5; D call uncertain. V lost 0 bases to trimming and J lost 5 bases, with 11 bases between them. The CDR3 totals 14 residues. CDR1 is SGHRS, CDR2 YFSETQ, per germline.

The chain has TRBV29-1 and TRBJ2-3, with D perhaps assigned TRBD1 or TRBD2 (5 bases each). The germline V gene encodes CDR1 SQVTM and CDR2 ANQGSEA. CDR3 length: 14 amino acids. The germline V and J ends were trimmed by 7 bases and 2 bases, with 16 bases remaining between them. CDR3 region: CSGGRTTYTDTQYF. CDR3 sequence (DNA): TGCAGCGGGGGACGAACGACTTACACAGATACGCAGTATTTT.

V and J are TRBV29-1 and TRBJ2-5; D remains ambiguous. The CDR3 spans 13 residues. V was clipped by 8 bases and J by 1 base, with 14 bases between them. From germline, CDR1 is SQVTM and CDR2 ANQGSEA. CDR3 DNA sequence: TGCAGCACCGTACCGGGCTCCCAAGAGACCCAGTACTTC. It is translated as CSTVPGSQETQYF.

The rearrangement links TRBV9 to TRBJ2-1; the match to TRBD2 covers 7 bases. Germline V gene sequence: CDR1 SGDLS, CDR2 YYNGEE. Trimming cost V 0 bases and J 4 bases; bases outside gene matches: 13. This CDR3 has 18 amino acids. The CDR3 sequence is CASSVGPTLAVLYNEQFF. DNA of the CDR3: TGTGCCAGCAGCGTAGGCCCGACGCTAGCGGTACTTTACAATGAGCAGTTCTTC.

CDR3 loop: CASGQRNTDTQYF. The CDR3 DNA follows: TGTGCCAGCGGCCAGCGGAACACAGATACGCAGTATTTT. The chain carries TRBV6-5 and TRBJ2-3; perhaps TRBD2 as D (5 bases). From germline, CDR1 is MNHEY and CDR2 SVGAGI. The V end was cut by 8 bases, the J end by 2 bases, with 11 bases between. CDR3 size: 13 residues.

This clonotype showed up just a few times. The chain employs TRBV12-3 or TRBV12-4 and TRBJ2-1; TRBD2 matches 11 bases. CDR3 length: 13 residues. The trim removed 9 bases at V and 6 bases at J, leaving 4 bases unmatched. The chain's CDR3 is CASFGLAGNEQFF. The CDR3 region has the DNA TGTGCCAGTTTCGGACTAGCGGGCAATGAGCAGTTCTTC.

This clonotype has a count of ten or more. The chain carries TRBV7-8 and TRBJ1-1; 7 nucleotides match TRBD1. The CDR3 runs 13 residues. The V segment lost 4 bases and the J segment 5 bases; nucleotides outside the gene matches: 4. Looked up from germline, CDR1 is SGHVS and CDR2 is FQNEAQ. The CDR3 region has the DNA TGTGCCAGCAGCTACAGGGGCCGAACTGAAGCTTTCTTT. This translates into CASSYRGRTEAFF.

A few counts support this clonotype. This chain connects TRBV29-1 to TRBJ2-2; D is ambiguous. This CDR3 region has 11 residues. The germline V and J ends were trimmed by 3 bases and 7 bases, with 6 bases remaining between them. Germline-derived CDR1 and CDR2 are SQVTM and ANQGSEA. The CDR3 region is CSVDSVGELFF. The CDR3 coding sequence is TGCAGCGTTGACTCGGTCGGGGAGCTGTTTTTT.

In nucleotides, the CDR3 is TGTGCCAGCAGCGCCCAGGGTGGCACCACAGATACGCAGTATTTT. Amino acids: CASSAQGGTTDTQYF. This chain links TRBV7-6 with TRBJ2-3, with D possibly being TRBD1 (5 bases). Trimming took off 5 bases at V and 2 bases at J, with 14 bases between the two ends. This CDR3 is built from 15 residues. Germline lookup yields CDR1 SGHVS and CDR2 FNYEAQ.

The chain has TRBV18 and TRBJ1-3, with TRBD1 identical over 7 bases. Trimming at V came to 2 bases and at J to 0 bases, leaving 4 bases not matched to a gene. This CDR3 has 16 residues. Germline V gene lookup returns CDR1 KGHSH and CDR2 LQKENI. The CDR3 DNA follows: TGTGCCAGCTCACCAGGGACAGTAACCTCTGGAAACACCATATATTTT. Translated: CASSPGTVTSGNTIYF.

The chain combines TRBV2 with TRBJ1-1, with D unresolved. The CDR3 has 14 residues. Germline assignment: CDR1 SNHLY and CDR2 FYNNEI. V was trimmed by 2 bases and J by 2 bases, leaving 9 bases between them. CDR3 nucleotide sequence: TGTGCCAGCAGTGAAAGGATCCTTAACACTGAAGCTTTCTTT. Translation gives CASSERILNTEAFF.

This clonotype was observed many times. The gene calls are TRBV7-2 and TRBJ2-5; D is undetermined. CDR1 and CDR2 (germline): SGHTA, FQGNSA. The CDR3 consists of 18 residues. Deletions cut 0 bases from V and 5 bases from J, with 22 bases between. DNA of the CDR3: TGTGCCAGCAGCTTAGCGCGGCAGGCCGTTCCAAGACGCGAGACCCAGTACTTC. Translating it yields CASSLARQAVPRRETQYF.

V usage is TRBV28 and J usage is TRBJ1-2; 9 bases line up with TRBD1. The CDR3 has 16 residues. Germline V gene sequence: CDR1 MDHEN, CDR2 SYDVKM. V lost 2 bases, J lost 2 bases, and 6 bases stayed unmatched. The CDR3 is CASSLPGTGNNYGYTF. The DNA of the CDR3 is TGTGCCAGCAGTTTACCCGGGACAGGGAACAACTATGGCTACACCTTC.

The chain couples TRBV7-2 to TRBJ2-3; 9 nucleotides agree with TRBD2. Trimming removed 5 bases from V and 1 base from J; junction bases left unmatched: 19. The CDR3 runs 20 residues. Germline V CDR1 and CDR2: SGHTA, FQGNSA. The CDR3 DNA sequence: TGTGCCAGCAGCATACTAGGGCTAGCGGGGACCGATTGGGGCACAGATACGCAGTATTTT. Its translation is CASSILGLAGTDWGTDTQYF.